This T cell receptor beta chain comes out of a study of T cell responses to AZD1222 COVID-19 vaccine. CDR3 length: 16 amino acids. V shed 1 base and J 8 bases; nucleotides not matched to a gene: 5. Germline V gene lookup returns CDR1 LGHNA and CDR2 YSLEER. Overall study findings and caveats: An increase in Spike-specific TCR breadth and depth was observed after two AZD1222 doses.

Profiling relied on immunoSEQ multiplex PCR, and the TCRdb table lists in-frame clones only, not all of them. The table includes 40,000 to 60,000 clones, 80% to 90% detected once. A single count supports this clone. Its matching antigen is unknown. This receptor was taken from an adult who received the AZD1222 COVID-19 vaccine. Sequenced material: peripheral blood, taken 28 days after the second AZD1222 dose. The chain combines TRBV4-3 with TRBJ2-1, with 13 bases fitting TRBD2. In DNA, the CDR3 is TGCGCCAGCAGCCAAGGACTAGCGGGAGGAGAGGATGAGCAGTTCTTC. This sequence encodes CASSQGLAGGEDEQFF.